What follows are 3 T cell receptor beta chains derived from one specimen sequenced in a study of blood T cell repertoires in COVID-19. The method was immunoSEQ multiplex PCR; TCRdb's version includes in-frame clones alone and lacks a portion of them. The sample lists 350,000 to 500,000 clones, roughly 90% seen once, with approximately 1.5% in the top ten. Sequences were obtained from PBMCs or T cells enriched from blood (not recorded which). These receptors were collected from a woman younger than 35 who had been exposed to COVID-19.

The rearrangement links TRBV5-1 to TRBJ2-2; tentatively, D is TRBD2 (6 bases). CDR1 and CDR2 from the germline V gene are SGHRS and YFSETQ. Trimming stripped 1 base from V and 3 bases from J, with 7 bases between. The CDR3 consists of 14 residues. The CDR3 loop is CASSLREHTGELFF. The CDR3 coding sequence is TGCGCCAGCAGCTTGCGGGAGCACACCGGGGAGCTGTTTTTT.

The chain links TRBV5-4 to TRBJ2-5; possibly TRBD1 for D (5 bases). The germline CDR1 and CDR2 sequences are SGHNT and YYREEE (reference sequence). The V end lost 1 base, the J end lost 1 base, and 11 bases lay between the germline ends. CDR3 length: 15 residues. CDR3 amino acids: CASSLYRQGQETQYF. The CDR3 DNA is TGTGCCAGCAGCTTGTATAGGCAGGGCCAAGAGACCCAGTACTTC.

This chain connects TRBV27 to TRBJ1-3; D possibly corresponds to TRBD1 (5 bases). Germline lookup yields CDR1 MNHEY and CDR2 SMNVEV (reference sequence). The CDR3 spans 15 residues. Deletions cut 1 base from V and 2 bases from J, with 9 bases between. The CDR3 protein is CASSLYPGTGNTIYF. The CDR3 nucleotides read TGTGCCAGCAGTTTATACCCAGGGACTGGAAACACCATATATTTT.